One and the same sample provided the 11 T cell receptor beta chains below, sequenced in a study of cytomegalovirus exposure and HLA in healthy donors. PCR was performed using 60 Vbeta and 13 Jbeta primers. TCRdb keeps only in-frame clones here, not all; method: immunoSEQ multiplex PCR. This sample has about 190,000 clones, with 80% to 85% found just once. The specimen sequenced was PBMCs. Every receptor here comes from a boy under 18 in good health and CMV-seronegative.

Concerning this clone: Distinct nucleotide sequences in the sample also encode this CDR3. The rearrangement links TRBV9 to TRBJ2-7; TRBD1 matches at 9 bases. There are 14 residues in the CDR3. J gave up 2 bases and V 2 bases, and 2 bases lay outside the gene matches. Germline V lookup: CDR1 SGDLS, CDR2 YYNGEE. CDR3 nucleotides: TGTGCCAGCAGCGTCGGACAGGGGACCTACGAGCAGTACTTC. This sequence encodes CASSVGQGTYEQYF.

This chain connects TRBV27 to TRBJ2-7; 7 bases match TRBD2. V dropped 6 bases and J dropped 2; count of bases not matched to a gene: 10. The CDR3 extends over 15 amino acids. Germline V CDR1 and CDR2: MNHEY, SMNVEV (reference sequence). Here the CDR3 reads CASSHRRAGAYEQYF. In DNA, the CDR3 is TGTGCCAGCAGCCATCGACGGGCGGGAGCCTACGAGCAGTACTTC.

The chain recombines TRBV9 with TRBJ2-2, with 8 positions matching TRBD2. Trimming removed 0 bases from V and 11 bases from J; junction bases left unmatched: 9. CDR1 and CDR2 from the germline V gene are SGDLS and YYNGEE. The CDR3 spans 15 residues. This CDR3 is CASSVGPAGVGELFF. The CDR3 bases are TGTGCCAGCAGCGTAGGGCCAGCGGGAGTTGGAGAGCTGTTTTTT.

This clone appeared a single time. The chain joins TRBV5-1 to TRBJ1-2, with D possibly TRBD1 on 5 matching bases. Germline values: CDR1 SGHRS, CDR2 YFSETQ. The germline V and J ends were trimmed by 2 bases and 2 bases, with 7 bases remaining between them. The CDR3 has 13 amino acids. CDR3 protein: CASSFDSNYGYTF. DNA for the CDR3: TGCGCCAGCAGCTTTGACAGCAACTATGGCTACACCTTC.

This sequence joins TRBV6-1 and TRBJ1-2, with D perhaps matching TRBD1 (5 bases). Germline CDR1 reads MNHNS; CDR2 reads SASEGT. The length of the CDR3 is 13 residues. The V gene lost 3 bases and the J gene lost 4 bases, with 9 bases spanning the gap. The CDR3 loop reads CASSEGLSYGYTF. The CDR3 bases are TGTGCCAGCAGTGAGGGACTTAGCTATGGCTACACCTTC.

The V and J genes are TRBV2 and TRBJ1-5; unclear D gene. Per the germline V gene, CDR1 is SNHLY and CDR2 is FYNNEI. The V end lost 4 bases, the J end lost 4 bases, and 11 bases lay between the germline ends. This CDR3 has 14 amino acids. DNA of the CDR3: TGTGCCAGCAGTGGGAGGCGGGATAATCAGCCCCAGCATTTT. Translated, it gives CASSGRRDNQPQHF.

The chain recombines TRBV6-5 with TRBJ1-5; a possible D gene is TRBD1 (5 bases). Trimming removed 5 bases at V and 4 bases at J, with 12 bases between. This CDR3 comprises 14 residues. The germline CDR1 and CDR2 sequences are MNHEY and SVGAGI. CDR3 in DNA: TGTGCCAGCAGTACCGGGGGAATGAATCAGCCCCAGCATTTT. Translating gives CASSTGGMNQPQHF.

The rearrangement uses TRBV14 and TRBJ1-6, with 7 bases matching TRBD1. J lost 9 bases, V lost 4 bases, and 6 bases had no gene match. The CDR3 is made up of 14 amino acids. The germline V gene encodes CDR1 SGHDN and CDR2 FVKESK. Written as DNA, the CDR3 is TGTGCCAGCAGCCCGACAGGGTTGGGTTCACCCCTCCACTTT. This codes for CASSPTGLGSPLHF.

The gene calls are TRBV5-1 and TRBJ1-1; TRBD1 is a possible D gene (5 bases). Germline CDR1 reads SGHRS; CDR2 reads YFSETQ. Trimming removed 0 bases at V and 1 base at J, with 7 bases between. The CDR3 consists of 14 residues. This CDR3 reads CASSLGQPNTEAFF. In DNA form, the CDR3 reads TGCGCCAGCAGCTTGGGACAGCCGAACACTGAAGCTTTCTTT.

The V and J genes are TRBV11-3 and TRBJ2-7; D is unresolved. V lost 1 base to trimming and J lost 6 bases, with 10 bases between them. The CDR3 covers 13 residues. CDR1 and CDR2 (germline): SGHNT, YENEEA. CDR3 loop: CASSLVPYGEQYF. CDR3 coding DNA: TGTGCCAGCAGCTTAGTACCATACGGCGAGCAGTACTTC.

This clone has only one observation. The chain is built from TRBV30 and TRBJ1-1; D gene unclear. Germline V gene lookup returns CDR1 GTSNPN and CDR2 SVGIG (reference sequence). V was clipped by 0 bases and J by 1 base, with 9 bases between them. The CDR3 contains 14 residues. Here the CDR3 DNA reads TGTGCCTGGAGTGTACTTCCTGCGAACACTGAAGCTTTCTTT. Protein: CAWSVLPANTEAFF. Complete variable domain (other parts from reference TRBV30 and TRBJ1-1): SQTIHQWPATLVQPVGSPLSLECTVEGTSNPNLYWYRQAAGRGLQLLFYSVGIGQISSEVPQNLSASRPQDRQFILSSKKLLLSDSGFYLCAWSVLPANTEAFFGQGTRLTVV.